This T cell receptor (beta chain) was captured by sequencing in a study of shared T cell receptors in the human thymus. Germline V gene lookup returns CDR1 SQVTM and CDR2 ANQGSEA. The V end was cut by 6 bases, the J end by 2 bases, with 13 bases between. The CDR3 covers 13 residues. Assay: immunoSEQ multiplex PCR; the TCRdb copy retains only in-frame clones and omits some. The sample carries some 700,000 clones, around 85% recorded once. The same data also went into a second study, on human thymus T cells. In that study: The people who donated were healthy Finnish babies having corrective surgery for congenital heart defects. Corrective heart surgery yielded the resections from which the thymus tissue came. It looked as if thymic and blood repertoires used V and J genes in a biased way.

Material: thymocytes. This chain joins TRBV29-1 and TRBJ2-5, with a tentative D call TRBD2 (6 bases). The source of this sequence is a girl in the first two years of life with a congenital heart defect. The CDR3 is CSVPGLRQETQYF. CDR3 DNA: TGCAGCGTACCGGGACTCAGGCAAGAGACCCAGTACTTC. Together with reference TRBV29-1 and TRBJ2-5, the CDR3 gives the full variable domain: SAVISQKPSRDICQRGTSLTIQCQVDSQVTMMFWYRQQPGQSLTLIATANQGSEATYESGFVIDKFPISRPNLTFSTLTVSNMSPEDSSIYLCSVPGLRQETQYFGPGTRLLVL.